This is a list of T cell receptor beta chains from one sample in a study of blood T cell repertoires in COVID-19. Method: immunoSEQ multiplex PCR; TCRdb's copy keeps in-frame clones and lacks some. The repertoire consists of approximately 150,000 clones, with around four fifths occurring once and the leading ten covering roughly 4.9%. The specimen sequenced was PBMCs or T cells enriched from blood (not recorded which). These receptors came from a man between 65 and 85 years old who had been exposed to COVID-19. Both conserved end residues are part of each CDR3. The order of the fields is J gene, V gene, clone size, D gene, CDR3 DNA, CDR3 protein. The D gene is left open where the match is weak. Size is stated for part of the rows, as once, few or many counts, or as a class when the clone is expanded.

TRBJ1-2,TRBV4-1,.,TRBD1,TGCGCCAGCAGCCAAGATATCAGACAGGGGAACTATGGCTACACCTTC,CASSQDIRQGNYGYTF
TRBJ2-5,TRBV10-1,.,.,TGCGCCAGTTCCCTGGGAGGGGGAGAGACCCAGTACTTC,CASSLGGGETQYF
TRBJ1-1,TRBV18,.,.,TGTGCCAGCTCACCATTGGGCGAGGGCACTGAAGCTTTCTTT,CASSPLGEGTEAFF
TRBJ2-7,TRBV4-1,.,.,TGCGCCAGCAGCCTTACAGGGAACGAGCAGTACTTC,CASSLTGNEQYF
TRBJ2-3,TRBV18,.,TRBD2,TGTGCCAGCTCACCGAGACTAGCGGGGAGCACAGATACGCAGTATTTT,CASSPRLAGSTDTQYF
TRBJ2-7,TRBV6-2/TRBV6-3,.,.,TGTGCCAGCAGTTACGCCGACAGGCAGACCTACGAGCAGTACTTC,CASSYADRQTYEQYF
TRBJ1-1,TRBV6-6,.,.,TGTGCCAGCAGCGTAAGAGAGATGAACACTGAAGCTTTCTTT,CASSVREMNTEAFF
TRBJ2-1,TRBV13,.,TRBD2,TGTGCCAGCAGCTTCCCACTCGCGGGAGCCTACTACAATGAGCAGTTCTTC,CASSFPLAGAYYNEQFF
TRBJ2-5,TRBV7-2,once,TRBD1,TGTGCCAGCAGCCCAGACAGGGGAGAGACCCAGTACTTC,CASSPDRGETQYF
TRBJ2-1,TRBV9,.,TRBD2,TGTGCCAGCAGCACACTAGCGGGGGGCTACAATGAGCAGTTCTTC,CASSTLAGGYNEQFF
TRBJ1-5,TRBV19,.,.,TGTGCCAGTAGTATGGGGGCGTACAGGGTCCCTAATCAGCCCCAGCATTTT,CASSMGAYRVPNQPQHF
TRBJ1-5,TRBV30,.,.,TGTGCCTGGAGCCGTAGGGCGGACTATGCCAATCAGCCCCAGCATTTT,CAWSRRADYANQPQHF
TRBJ2-5,TRBV7-2,.,TRBD2,TGTGCCAGCAGCTTAGGGTTGGTCGCTAGCGGGGGAGGAGAGACCCAGTACTTC,CASSLGLVASGGGETQYF
TRBJ2-1,TRBV10-3,few,.,TGTGCCATCAGTGAGCCTGGACTAACTGTCGGATACAATGAGCAGTTCTTC,CAISEPGLTVGYNEQFF
TRBJ1-5,TRBV28,once,TRBD1,TGTGCCAGCAGTGACGGACAGGGGGCGCAGGGCAATCAGCCCCAGCATTTT,CASSDGQGAQGNQPQHF
TRBJ2-7,TRBV4-2,.,TRBD1,TGTGCCAGCAGCCAGGGCGTGTACTCGTCCGGGACAGGGGACGAGCAGTACTTC,CASSQGVYSSGTGDEQYF
TRBJ1-5,TRBV19,once,TRBD1,TGTGCCAGTAGTGAGGGACAGGGTGATCAGCCCCAGCATTTT,CASSEGQGDQPQHF